The 32 T cell receptor beta chains given below trace back to one sample, sequenced in a study of HIV-infected patients and healthy controls. All unsorted peripheral T cells were captured because whole blood was used without fractionation. cDNA was made from approximately 500 ng RNA using alpha and beta constant primers. Each of the alpha and beta chains got its own library through chain-specific third strand synthesis with indices. TCRdb processed the 5' RACE reads anew with MiXCR; each CDR3 protein has one entry. The data contain some 4,300 distinct CDR3 sequences, roughly 14% of them singletons. This material consisted of blood, taken before antiretroviral therapy. These receptor sequences come from an adult with HIV infection.

This clonotype was recorded at least ten times. The CDR3 DNA reads TGTGCCAGCAGTTTATCGACCCCGGCGGGCGAGCAGTACTTC. Its protein product is CASSLSTPAGEQYF. This chain joins TRBV27 and TRBJ2-7; TRBD2 might be the D (5 bases). The CDR3 spans 14 residues. Trimming left V 0 bases short and J 6 bases short, with 12 bases between. Per the germline V gene, CDR1 is MNHEY and CDR2 is SMNVEV (reference sequence).

This clonotype was found many times. The chain couples TRBV12-3 or TRBV12-4 to TRBJ2-5; either TRBD1 or TRBD2 may supply D (5 bases each). The CDR3 length is 15 residues. V was clipped by 5 bases and J by 2 bases, with 15 bases between them. For the CDR3, the DNA is TGTGCCAGCAGTCGAGGGGCAGCGCGACAAGAGACCCAGTACTTC. Its protein product is CASSRGAARQETQYF.

By its share, this clonotype is medium-sized. This chain uses TRBV5-1 with TRBJ2-7, with 11 positions matching TRBD2. V lost 4 bases to trimming and J lost 5 bases; unmatched junction nucleotides: 8. The germline V gene has CDR1 SGHRS and CDR2 YFSETQ. The CDR3 covers 15 residues. The CDR3 bases are TGCGCCAGCAGCGGAGGACTAGCGGGTGAGAACGAGCAGTACTTC. This gives the protein CASSGGLAGENEQYF.

Comment on this clonotype: A much larger clonotype is one base distant, so this may be a read error. The CDR3 region is CASSLWETAEQFF. CDR3 in DNA: TGTGCCAGCAGCTTGTGGGAGACGGCTGAGCAGTTCTTC. This chain links TRBV11-1 with TRBJ2-1, with TRBD2 as a possible D gene (5 bases). Germline V gene sequence: CDR1 SGHAT, CDR2 FQDESV (reference sequence). Deletions cut 3 bases from V and 9 bases from J, with 12 bases between. This CDR3 contains 13 residues.

The chain links TRBV19 to TRBJ2-1; tentative D call: TRBD2 (6 bases). The germline CDR1 and CDR2 sequences are LNHDA and SQIVND (reference sequence). V lost 3 bases to trimming and J lost 7 bases, with 19 bases between them. This CDR3 has 16 residues. CDR3 in DNA: TGTGCCAGTAGTATCCGAGCTGGACTAAGGAGAAATGAGCAGTTCTTC. It is translated as CASSIRAGLRRNEQFF.

This clonotype showed up many times. The chain is built from TRBV19 and TRBJ1-5, with D perhaps matching TRBD1 (6 bases). From germline, CDR1 is LNHDA and CDR2 SQIVND (reference sequence). The CDR3 has 16 amino acids. V was clipped by 4 bases and J by 0 bases, with 13 bases between them. CDR3 loop: CASSTRGGFSNQPQHF. The CDR3 DNA sequence: TGTGCCAGTAGTACTCGAGGGGGGTTTAGCAATCAGCCCCAGCATTTT.

Concerning this clonotype: Without the conserved terminal phenylalanine or tryptophan, this CDR3 likely stems from a read error. The limits of the CDR3 on the DNA are not certain, so only TCRdb's listed CDR3 is given. This chain joins TRBV29-1 and TRBJ2-5; TRBD2 is taken as the D call from the table, unchecked against the DNA. Germline V gives CDR1 SQVTM, CDR2 ANQGSEA. Counting both end residues, the CDR3 totals 16 amino acids. The CDR3 here is CSVVPGLAALGETKYL.

Sample share makes this clonotype medium-sized. The chain employs TRBV20-1 and TRBJ1-2; D not resolved. The CDR3 totals 13 residues. The germline gives CDR1 DFQATT, CDR2 SNEGSKA (reference sequence). The DNA of the CDR3 is TGCGGCACGGGTCCAGTCCCTAACTATGGCTACACCTTC. It encodes CGTGPVPNYGYTF.

This clonotype was counted a few times. The CDR3 loop reads CSAKGLADYNEQFF. CDR3 coding DNA: TGCAGTGCGAAGGGACTAGCGGACTACAATGAGCAGTTCTTC. This chain connects TRBV20-1 to TRBJ2-1, with 11 positions matching TRBD2. Trimming took 6 bases from V and 3 from J; bases not matched to a gene: 4. The CDR3 contains 14 residues. The germline gives CDR1 DFQATT, CDR2 SNEGSKA (reference sequence).

This clonotype is judged medium-sized. This CDR3 fails to terminate in the conserved phenylalanine or tryptophan, so it likely reflects a read error. The chain links TRBV7-8 to TRBJ1-1; perhaps TRBD1 as D (5 bases). The length of the CDR3 is 18 residues. V lost 5 bases and J lost 4, with 26 bases in between. Germline values: CDR1 SGHVS, CDR2 FQNEAQ. The CDR3 coding sequence is TGTGCCAGCAGCCTTGCAATCGTTGGGGCTAAGGGATCCACTGAAGCTTTCCTT. This gives the protein CASSLAIVGAKGSTEAFL.

This clonotype was counted many times. The CDR3 coding sequence is TGTGCCAGCTTGGGACAGGGTCGGACCGGGGAGCTGTTTTTT. This encodes CASLGQGRTGELFF. The chain recombines TRBV13 with TRBJ2-2; 9 bases are shared with TRBD1. The CDR3 is 14 amino acids. V was clipped by 8 bases and J by 5 bases; unmatched bases: 6. Germline loops: CDR1 PRHDT, CDR2 FYEKMQ (reference sequence).

At least ten counts were recorded for this clonotype. The genes are TRBV5-4 and TRBJ2-7, with D maybe TRBD2 (6 bases). The CDR3 loop spans 14 amino acids. Trimming pared 5 bases from V and 6 bases from J, leaving 18 bases between. CDR1 and CDR2 from the germline V gene are SGHNT and YYREEE (reference sequence). The chain's CDR3 is CASRSSGGSAEQYF. Here the CDR3 DNA reads TGTGCCAGCAGATCCTCCGGAGGGTCCGCCGAGCAGTACTTC.

Within the sample, this clonotype is medium-sized. This rearrangement joins TRBV29-1 to TRBJ2-5; 9 nucleotides match TRBD2. V dropped 3 bases and J dropped 5; count of bases not matched to a gene: 4. Germline V gene lookup returns CDR1 SQVTM and CDR2 ANQGSEA. The CDR3 runs 13 residues. The CDR3 DNA reads TGCAGCGTTGATCTCAGCGGGAGGGAGACCCAGTACTTC. Translated, it gives CSVDLSGRETQYF.

This clonotype turned up a few times. This may be a read error: a much more frequent sequence differs by one nucleotide. The CDR3 protein is CASTLQGRVTEAFF. CDR3 nucleotides: TGTGCCAGTACCCTACAGGGGAGGGTCACTGAAGCTTTCTTT. The chain uses TRBV19 and TRBJ1-1; 7 bases fit TRBD1. This CDR3 has 14 amino acids. The germline V gene encodes CDR1 LNHDA and CDR2 SQIVND (reference sequence). With 7 bases clipped from V and 4 bases from J, the junction kept 9 bases outside the gene matches.

This clonotype is medium-sized. This chain uses TRBV11-2 with TRBJ1-3, with unresolved D. Germline-derived CDR1 and CDR2 are SGHAT and FQNNGV. This CDR3 is 15 amino acids long. V lost 5 bases and J lost 0, with 11 bases in between. As DNA, the CDR3 is TGTGCCAGCAGCAGGGCGTCCGACTCTGGAAACACCATATATTTT. This encodes CASSRASDSGNTIYF. The variable domain in full, with the rest retrieved from reference TRBV11-2 and TRBJ1-3, is EAGVAQSPRYKIIEKRQSVAFWCNPISGHATLYWYQQILGQGPKLLIQFQNNGVVDDSQLPKDRFSAERLKGVDSTLKIQPAKLEDSAVYLCASSRASDSGNTIYFGEGSWLTVV.

In its sample, this clonotype ranks as medium-sized. The rearrangement joins TRBV6-5 to TRBJ2-5; a weak D match, TRBD1 (5 bases). This CDR3 contains 15 residues. From germline, CDR1 is MNHEY and CDR2 SVGAGI. Trimming took off 0 bases at V and 3 bases at J, with 11 bases between the two ends. CDR3 sequence: CASSYSRLREETQYF. The CDR3 DNA is TGTGCCAGCAGTTACTCTCGACTCAGGGAAGAGACCCAGTACTTC.

In its sample, this clonotype ranks as medium-sized. The V gene is TRBV14, the J gene TRBJ2-5; unclear D gene. The CDR3 spans 12 residues. Looked up from germline, CDR1 is SGHDN and CDR2 is FVKESK. The ends were cut back, 1 base at V and 5 bases at J, with 5 bases in the middle. CDR3 DNA: TGTGCCAGCAGCCAAGGATTTGAGACCCAGTACTTC. It yields the protein CASSQGFETQYF.

By frequency in the sample, this clonotype is medium-sized (0.01 to 0.1%). The chain couples TRBV11-2 to TRBJ1-5; D unclear. Trimming took off 2 bases at V and 0 bases at J, with 8 bases between the two ends. Germline values: CDR1 SGHAT, CDR2 FQNNGV. This CDR3 comprises 15 residues. The CDR3 protein is CASSLSPASNQPQHF. The DNA for the CDR3 is TGTGCCAGCAGCTTAAGTCCAGCTAGCAATCAGCCCCAGCATTTT. The full variable domain, in which reference TRBV11-2 and TRBJ1-5 provide the parts outside the CDR3, is EAGVAQSPRYKIIEKRQSVAFWCNPISGHATLYWYQQILGQGPKLLIQFQNNGVVDDSQLPKDRFSAERLKGVDSTLKIQPAKLEDSAVYLCASSLSPASNQPQHFGDGTRLSIL.

By sample share, this clonotype is medium-sized (0.01 to 0.1%). The chain is built from TRBV7-2 and TRBJ2-1, with 8 bases aligning to TRBD2. The CDR3 length is 16 residues. Trimming removed 1 base from V and 6 bases from J; junction bases left unmatched: 8. CDR1 is SGHTA and CDR2 is FQGNSA in the germline V gene. CDR3 DNA sequence: TGTGCCAGCAGCTTAGTCTCAGCGGGAGCTGGCAATGAGCAGTTCTTC. Translation gives CASSLVSAGAGNEQFF.

This clonotype is medium-sized in the sample. The genes are TRBV28 and TRBJ1-2; no definite D call. In germline, CDR1 is MDHEN, CDR2 SYDVKM. V lost 5 bases, J lost 2 bases, and 12 bases lay in between. The CDR3 loop spans 14 amino acids. CDR3: CASSLIQINYGYTF. DNA of the CDR3: TGTGCCAGCAGTCTTATACAGATCAACTATGGCTACACCTTC.

About this clonotype itself: With a much larger clone just one base away, this may be a read error. The final CDR3 position lacks the conserved phenylalanine or tryptophan, pointing to a likely read error. V is TRBV2 and J is TRBJ2-7, with 11 bases aligning to TRBD1. CDR3 length: 15 amino acids. Germline CDR1 SNHLY, CDR2 FYNNEI. V was clipped by 6 bases and J by 0 bases; unmatched bases: 4. The CDR3 DNA follows: TGTGCCAGCAGATTGGACAGGGGGCTCTCCTACGAGCAGTACTTA. Translating gives CASRLDRGLSYEQYL.

This clonotype is medium-sized (0.01 to 0.1%) in the sample. This chain connects TRBV5-8 to TRBJ1-1; a possible D gene is TRBD1 (6 bases). Germline CDR1 is SGHTS and CDR2 is YDEGEE. The CDR3 covers 15 residues. Trimming took 2 bases from V and 0 from J, leaving 11 bases between them. In DNA, the CDR3 is TGTGCCAGCAGCTTCCGGGGGGGCATGAACACTGAAGCTTTCTTT. This sequence encodes CASSFRGGMNTEAFF.

This clonotype is medium-sized (0.01 to 0.1%) within its sample. V gene TRBV24-1 combines with J gene TRBJ2-5; TRBD2 agrees at 7 bases. Trimming cost V 4 bases and J 8 bases; bases outside gene matches: 3. The CDR3 runs to 12 residues. Germline CDR1 KGHDR, CDR2 SFDVKD. Written as DNA, the CDR3 is TGTGCCACCAGTGAGCGGGAGCGCACCCAGTACTTC. This gives the protein CATSERERTQYF.

This clonotype has a count of ten or more. V is TRBV12-3 or TRBV12-4 and J is TRBJ2-7, with D uncertain. The CDR3 is 14 residues long. The V and J ends lost 2 bases and 3 bases respectively, with 11 bases between them. CDR3: CASSLTLTSYEQYF. The CDR3 bases are TGTGCCAGCAGTTTAACACTGACGAGCTACGAGCAGTACTTC.

In this sample, this clonotype is large. The J gene is TRBJ2-1, the V gene TRBV7-9; 9 positions agree with TRBD2. V shed 5 bases and J 5 bases; nucleotides not matched to a gene: 7. This CDR3 spans 15 amino acids. Looked up from germline, CDR1 is SEHNR and CDR2 is FQNEAQ (reference sequence). CDR3 coding DNA: TGTGCCAGCAGCCCCGGGACTAGCCTTAACAATGAGCAGTTCTTC. The encoded protein is CASSPGTSLNNEQFF.

This clonotype is labeled as medium-sized. This chain joins TRBV29-1 and TRBJ2-3; D possibly corresponds to TRBD1 (6 bases). The CDR3 loop spans 13 amino acids. V was trimmed by 1 base and J by 5 bases, leaving 10 bases between them. Germline assignment: CDR1 SQVTM and CDR2 ANQGSEA. The CDR3 region is CSVEVIGGDTQYF. The DNA of the CDR3 is TGCAGCGTTGAAGTAATAGGGGGAGATACGCAGTATTTT.

As concerns this clonotype: This may stem from a read error, because a much larger clone lies one nucleotide away. The chain uses TRBV20-1 and TRBJ2-7; 7 positions agree with TRBD2. Germline CDR1 DFQATT, CDR2 SNEGSKA (reference sequence). CDR3 length equals 15 residues. CDR3 residues: CSASQLRSGLHEKYF. Written as DNA, the CDR3 is TGCAGTGCTAGCCAGCTACGTAGCGGGCTCCACGAGAAGTACTTC.

This clonotype is labeled as large. J is TRBJ2-1 and V is TRBV3-1; D is undetermined. The germline gives CDR1 LGHDT, CDR2 YNNKEL (reference sequence). The CDR3 totals 16 residues. V dropped 1 base and J dropped 0 bases, with 10 bases sitting between them. The CDR3 sequence is CASSQVEFYSYNEQFF. The CDR3 DNA follows: TGTGCCAGCAGCCAAGTAGAGTTTTACTCCTACAATGAGCAGTTCTTC.

In this sample, this clonotype is medium-sized. The genes are TRBV24-1 and TRBJ2-3, with 7 bases that match TRBD1. V was pared by 0 bases and J by 4 bases, with 9 bases of the junction left unmatched. Germline CDR1 KGHDR, CDR2 SFDVKD. The CDR3 sequence is 17 residues long. The CDR3 spells CATSDLHGQGDADTQYF. The CDR3 bases are TGTGCCACCAGTGATTTGCATGGTCAGGGGGACGCAGATACGCAGTATTTT.

Relative to its sample, this clonotype is medium-sized. The chain is built from TRBV12-3 or TRBV12-4 and TRBJ2-7; 11 nucleotides align to TRBD1. The junction had 13 bases not matched to a gene; V was cut back by 5 bases and J by 4 bases. The CDR3 is made up of 17 amino acids. CDR3 amino acids: CASSPRTPGTGGYEQYF. The CDR3 DNA reads TGTGCCAGCAGTCCCAGGACCCCGGGGACAGGGGGATACGAGCAGTACTTC.

This clonotype is labeled medium-sized. V is TRBV4-1 and J is TRBJ1-5; 10 bases are a match to TRBD1. The V segment lost 4 bases and the J segment 7 bases; nucleotides outside the gene matches: 13. CDR1 and CDR2 from the germline V gene are MGHRA and YSYEKL. The CDR3 consists of 17 residues. The CDR3 reads CASSPTSRDRGRQPQHF. The CDR3 DNA reads as TGCGCCAGCAGCCCGACGTCCCGGGACAGGGGTCGACAGCCCCAGCATTTT.

This clonotype has only a few counts. DNA of the CDR3: TGTGCCAGCAGCTCCGCGACAGGGGGCTCAGGGGTACGGATCGACGAGCAGTACTTC. This gives the protein CASSSATGGSGVRIDEQYF. The chain combines TRBV7-9 with TRBJ2-7; 10 bases are shared with TRBD1. This CDR3 comprises 19 residues. CDR1 is SEHNR and CDR2 is FQNEAQ in the germline V gene (reference sequence). V shed 4 bases, J shed 5 bases, and the junction held 20 bases outside the gene matches.